This T cell receptor (beta chain) appears in the sequencing data of a study of T-cell reconstitution after alpha-beta-depleted transplantation in children. Germline CDR1 SGHAT, CDR2 FQDESV (reference sequence). The CDR3 contains 14 residues. Trimming left V 5 bases short and J 2 bases short, with 12 bases between. Preparing the TCRbeta library involved the use of unique molecular identifiers. TCRdb re-derived calls from the PCR reads in MiXCR, one entry per CDR3 protein. The sample lists some 530,000 distinct CDR3 sequences; about 12% were seen once. The chain joins TRBV11-1 to TRBJ1-1; D possibly corresponds to TRBD1 (5 bases). The origin of this receptor is a human donor who donated a stem cell graft to a child with combined immunodeficiency. The source material was PBMCs from the stem cell graft donor, sampled from the stem cell graft. CDR3 coding DNA: TGTGCCAGCAGCCCGGCCGGGACCAACACTGAAGCTTTCTTT. It translates to CASSPAGTNTEAFF.